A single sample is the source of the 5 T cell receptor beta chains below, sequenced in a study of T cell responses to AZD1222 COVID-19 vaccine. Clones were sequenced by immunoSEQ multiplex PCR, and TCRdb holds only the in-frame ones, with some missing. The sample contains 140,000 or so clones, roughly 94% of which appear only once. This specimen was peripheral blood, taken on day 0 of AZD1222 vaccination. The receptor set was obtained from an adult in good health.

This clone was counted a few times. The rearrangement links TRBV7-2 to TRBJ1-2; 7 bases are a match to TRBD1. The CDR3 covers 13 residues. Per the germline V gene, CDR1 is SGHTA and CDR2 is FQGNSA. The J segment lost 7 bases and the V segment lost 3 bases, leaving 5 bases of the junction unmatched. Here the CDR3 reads CASSLGQPPGYTF. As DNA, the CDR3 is TGTGCCAGCAGCTTGGGACAGCCTCCTGGCTACACCTTC.

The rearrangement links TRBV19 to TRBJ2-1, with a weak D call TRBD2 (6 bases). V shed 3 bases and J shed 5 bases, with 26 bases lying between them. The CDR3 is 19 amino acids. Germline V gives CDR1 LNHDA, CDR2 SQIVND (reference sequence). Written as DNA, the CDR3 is TGTGCCAGTAGTATCCGGCCGGGAGCTAGCGCCGATTACCACAATGAGCAGTTCTTC. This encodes CASSIRPGASADYHNEQFF.

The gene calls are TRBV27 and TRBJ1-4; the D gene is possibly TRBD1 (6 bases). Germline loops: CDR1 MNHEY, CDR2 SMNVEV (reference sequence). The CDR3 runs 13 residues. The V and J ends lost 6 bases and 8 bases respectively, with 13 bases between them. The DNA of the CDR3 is TGTGCCAGCAGCCAAGGGACAAGGGAAAAACTGTTTTTT. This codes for CASSQGTREKLFF.

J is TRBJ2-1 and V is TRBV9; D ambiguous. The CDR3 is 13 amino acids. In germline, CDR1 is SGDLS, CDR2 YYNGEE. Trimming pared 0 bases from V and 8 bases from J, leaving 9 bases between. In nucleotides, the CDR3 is TGTGCCAGCAGCGTAGGAAGGGTGGATGAGCAGTTCTTC. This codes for CASSVGRVDEQFF.

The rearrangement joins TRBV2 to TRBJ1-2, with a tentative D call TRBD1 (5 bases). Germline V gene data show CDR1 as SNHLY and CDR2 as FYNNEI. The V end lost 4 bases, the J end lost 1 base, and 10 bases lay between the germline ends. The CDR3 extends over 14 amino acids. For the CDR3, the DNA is TGTGCCAGCAGTGCTTACCAGGGTAACTATGGCTACACCTTC. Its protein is CASSAYQGNYGYTF. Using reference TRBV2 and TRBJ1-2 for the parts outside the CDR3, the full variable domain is EPEVTQTPSHQVTQMGQEVILRCVPISNHLYFYWYRQILGQKVEFLVSFYNNEISEKSEIFDDQFSVERPDGSNFTLKIRSTKLEDSAMYFCASSAYQGNYGYTFGSGTRLTVV.